These 20 T cell receptor beta chains share one sample of origin, sequenced in a study of blood T cell repertoires in COVID-19. Clones were sequenced by immunoSEQ multiplex PCR, and TCRdb holds only the in-frame ones, with some missing. The table has 150,000 or so clones, about 89% seen once. Sequencing used peripheral blood. The receptor source for this set is an older man with acute or convalescent COVID-19.

The chain links TRBV6-5 to TRBJ1-1, with D possibly TRBD1 on 5 matching bases. The CDR3 runs 14 residues. V was clipped by 6 bases and J by 1 base, with 12 bases between them. Germline assignment: CDR1 MNHEY and CDR2 SVGAGI. CDR3 in amino acids: CASSLGGTNTEAFF. CDR3 nucleotides: TGTGCCAGCAGCCTCGGGGGGACGAACACTGAAGCTTTCTTT.

J is TRBJ1-1 and V is TRBV19; 8 nucleotides line up with TRBD1. Per the germline V gene, CDR1 is LNHDA and CDR2 is SQIVND (reference sequence). CDR3 length equals 14 residues. The junction had 7 bases not matched to a gene; V was cut back by 5 bases and J by 5 bases. The CDR3 sequence is CASSFQGARTEAFF. For the CDR3, the DNA is TGTGCCAGTAGTTTTCAGGGGGCGAGGACTGAAGCTTTCTTT. The whole variable domain, remainder taken from reference TRBV19 and TRBJ1-1, is DGGITQSPKYLFRKEGQNVTLSCEQNLNHDAMYWYRQDPGQGLRLIYYSQIVNDFQKGDIAEGYSVSREKKESFPLTVTSAQKNPTAFYLCASSFQGARTEAFFGQGTRLTVV.

V gene TRBV15 combines with J gene TRBJ1-2; D not certain. The CDR3 spans 15 residues. Trimming stripped 5 bases from V and 4 bases from J, with 17 bases between. CDR1 and CDR2 (germline): LNHNV, YYDKDF (reference sequence). The chain's CDR3 is CATSSHPSAGYGYTF. The CDR3 DNA follows: TGTGCCACCAGCTCCCATCCTTCCGCGGGCTATGGCTACACCTTC.

DNA for the CDR3: TGTGCGTGGGGACAGGGGGTTCTAATCTTGAACACTGAAGCTTTCTTT. Translated: CAWGQGVLILNTEAFF. This rearrangement joins TRBV30 to TRBJ1-1; 11 bases fit TRBD1. This CDR3 contains 16 residues. CDR1 and CDR2 from the germline V gene are GTSNPN and SVGIG (reference sequence).

This CDR3 reads CATSDLSETGVGELFF. Here the CDR3 DNA reads TGTGCCACCAGTGATTTGAGCGAGACAGGGGTCGGGGAGCTGTTTTTT. The chain combines TRBV24-1 with TRBJ2-2, with 8 bases aligning to TRBD1. The trim removed 0 bases at V and 7 bases at J, leaving 6 bases unmatched. This CDR3 contains 16 residues. Germline V gene data show CDR1 as KGHDR and CDR2 as SFDVKD.

The chain is built from TRBV6-2 or TRBV6-3 and TRBJ2-3; D call uncertain. This CDR3 spans 12 amino acids. Germline values: CDR1 MNHEY, CDR2 SVGEGT. V lost 6 bases and J 8 bases, leaving 12 bases between the germline ends. In DNA, the CDR3 is TGTGCCAGCAGCCGTATAGCCGGTACGCAGTATTTT. Residues: CASSRIAGTQYF.

V usage is TRBV18 and J usage is TRBJ1-2; perhaps TRBD1 as D (5 bases). Looked up from germline, CDR1 is KGHSH and CDR2 is LQKENI. The length of the CDR3 is 13 residues. V dropped 5 bases and J dropped 6 bases, with 13 bases sitting between them. This chain's CDR3 is CASSWQAGDGYTF. CDR3 bases: TGTGCCAGCTCATGGCAGGCGGGGGATGGCTACACCTTC. Looking up the rest from reference TRBV18 and TRBJ1-2 gives the full variable domain: NAGVMQNPRHLVRRRGQEARLRCSPMKGHSHVYWYRQLPEEGLKFMVYLQKENIIDESGMPKERFSAEFPKEGPSILRIQQVVRGDSAAYFCASSWQAGDGYTFGSGTRLTVV.

The chain employs TRBV30 and TRBJ2-7; possible D gene TRBD1, 6 bases. V gave up 2 bases and J gave up 5 bases, with 10 bases separating them. This CDR3 is 12 amino acids long. From germline, CDR1 is GTSNPN and CDR2 SVGIG (reference sequence). CDR3 coding DNA: TGTGCCTGGAGTTTCTACAGGGACGAGCAGTACTTC. Its translation is CAWSFYRDEQYF.

The rearrangement links TRBV11-2 to TRBJ2-5, with D perhaps matching TRBD2 (6 bases). The germline V and J ends were trimmed by 5 bases and 2 bases, with 15 bases remaining between them. The germline CDR1 and CDR2 sequences are SGHAT and FQNNGV. CDR3 length: 15 amino acids. Here the CDR3 DNA reads TGTGCCAGCAGCCCTTCGGGGACTCCGCAAGAGACCCAGTACTTC. Its translation is CASSPSGTPQETQYF.

This chain joins TRBV30 and TRBJ1-3; no definite D call. This CDR3 is 15 amino acids long. Per the germline V gene, CDR1 is GTSNPN and CDR2 is SVGIG (reference sequence). V lost 0 bases and J lost 0, with 9 bases in between. The CDR3 nucleotides read TGTGCCTGGAGTGTGAGCCCCTACTCTGGAAACACCATATATTTT. Translated, it gives CAWSVSPYSGNTIYF.

The rearrangement joins TRBV7-9 to TRBJ2-3; D is undetermined. Trimming stripped 5 bases from V and 5 bases from J, with 8 bases between. The CDR3 is made up of 12 amino acids. The V gene's germline CDR1 is SEHNR and CDR2 FQNEAQ (reference sequence). In DNA, the CDR3 is TGTGCCAGCAGCCCAGTCGTAGATACGCAGTATTTT. Encoded protein: CASSPVVDTQYF. Combining the CDR3 with reference TRBV7-9 and TRBJ2-3 gives the whole variable domain DTGVSQNPRHKITKRGQNVTFRCDPISEHNRLYWYRQTLGQGPEFLTYFQNEAQLEKSRLLSDRFSAERPKGSFSTLEIQRTEQGDSAMYLCASSPVVDTQYFGPGTRLTVL.

As concerns this clone: At one end, the junction sequence differs from germline, possibly due to a read error. V and J are TRBV11-2 and TRBJ2-4; TRBD1 aligns across 8 bases. The CDR3 runs to 16 residues. Germline V CDR1 and CDR2: SGHAT, FQNNGV. The CDR3 here is CASSLDQGAAQNIQYF. In DNA form, the CDR3 reads TGTGCCAGCAGCTTAGATCAGGGGGCAGCCCAAAACATTCAGTACTTC.

The chain joins TRBV12-3 or TRBV12-4 to TRBJ1-5; D unclear. The CDR3 extends over 13 amino acids. Trimming cost V 4 bases and J 5 bases, with 9 bases left between them. The CDR3 spells CASSSTVDQPQHF. Here the CDR3 DNA reads TGTGCCAGCAGTTCTACAGTGGATCAGCCCCAGCATTTT.

The V call is TRBV7-9, the J call TRBJ1-3; D is unclear. V was clipped by 8 bases and J by 0 bases, with 14 bases between them. CDR3 length: 15 residues. The V gene's germline CDR1 is SEHNR and CDR2 FQNEAQ (reference sequence). CDR3 in DNA: TGTGCCAGCGGTCTGGGGAGCCTCTCTGGAAACACCATATATTTT. Protein product: CASGLGSLSGNTIYF.

The rearrangement links TRBV2 to TRBJ2-3, with 9 bases aligning to TRBD2. The length of the CDR3 is 14 residues. Germline assignment: CDR1 SNHLY and CDR2 FYNNEI. Losses at the gene ends were 11 bases for V and 5 bases for J; bases not matched to a gene: 11. CDR3 DNA sequence: TGTGCCCGGGAGCGGGAGGCCATGGAAGATACGCAGTATTTT. Amino acid sequence: CAREREAMEDTQYF.

This rearrangement joins TRBV3-1 (or the pseudogene TRBV3-2) to TRBJ2-7; weak D call: TRBD2 (6 bases). CDR1 is LGHDT and CDR2 is YNNKEL in the germline V gene (reference sequence). This CDR3 spans 14 amino acids. Trimming took off 4 bases at V and 3 bases at J, with 13 bases between the two ends. Here the CDR3 reads CASSRTGGIYEQYF. CDR3 DNA: TGTGCCAGCAGCCGAACCGGGGGTATCTACGAGCAGTACTTC.

The chain recombines TRBV5-6 with TRBJ2-2; TRBD2 matches at 12 bases. The CDR3 contains 16 residues. After removal of 4 bases from V and 5 bases from J, the junction contained 6 bases not matched to a gene. CDR1 and CDR2 from the germline V gene are SGHDT and YYEEEE. DNA for the CDR3: TGTGCCAGCAGCCCCGGGACTAGCGGGTTTACCGGGGAGCTGTTTTTT. This gives the protein CASSPGTSGFTGELFF.

The table lists this clone with a few counts. J is TRBJ1-2 and V is TRBV30; D unresolved. The germline V and J ends were trimmed by 3 bases and 0 bases, with 11 bases remaining between them. This CDR3 region has 14 residues. Germline V gene data show CDR1 as GTSNPN and CDR2 as SVGIG (reference sequence). The CDR3 region has the DNA TGTGCCTGGAGACCTCGTATAGCTAACTATGGCTACACCTTC. It codes for CAWRPRIANYGYTF. The whole variable domain, filled in from reference TRBV30 and TRBJ1-2, reads SQTIHQWPATLVQPVGSPLSLECTVEGTSNPNLYWYRQAAGRGLQLLFYSVGIGQISSEVPQNLSASRPQDRQFILSSKKLLLSDSGFYLCAWRPRIANYGYTFGSGTRLTVV.

The gene calls are TRBV28 and TRBJ2-6; possible D gene TRBD1, 5 bases. The V end lost 5 bases, the J end lost 5 bases, and 7 bases lay between the germline ends. In germline, CDR1 is MDHEN, CDR2 SYDVKM. CDR3 length: 13 residues. This CDR3 reads CASSADRANVLTF. The CDR3 coding sequence is TGTGCCAGCAGTGCGGACAGGGCCAACGTCCTGACTTTC. The variable domain in full, with the rest retrieved from reference TRBV28 and TRBJ2-6, is DVKVTQSSRYLVKRTGEKVFLECVQDMDHENMFWYRQDPGLGLRLIYFSYDVKMKEKGDIPEGYSVSREKKERFSLILESASTNQTSMYLCASSADRANVLTFGAGSRLTVL.

This clone was recorded once. The chain uses TRBV2 and TRBJ1-1; 8 positions match TRBD1. V dropped 4 bases and J dropped 5; count of bases not matched to a gene: 3. This CDR3 has 13 residues. The germline V gene encodes CDR1 SNHLY and CDR2 FYNNEI. The CDR3 region is CASSGTGGTEAFF. Written as DNA, the CDR3 is TGTGCCAGCAGTGGCACAGGGGGAACTGAAGCTTTCTTT.